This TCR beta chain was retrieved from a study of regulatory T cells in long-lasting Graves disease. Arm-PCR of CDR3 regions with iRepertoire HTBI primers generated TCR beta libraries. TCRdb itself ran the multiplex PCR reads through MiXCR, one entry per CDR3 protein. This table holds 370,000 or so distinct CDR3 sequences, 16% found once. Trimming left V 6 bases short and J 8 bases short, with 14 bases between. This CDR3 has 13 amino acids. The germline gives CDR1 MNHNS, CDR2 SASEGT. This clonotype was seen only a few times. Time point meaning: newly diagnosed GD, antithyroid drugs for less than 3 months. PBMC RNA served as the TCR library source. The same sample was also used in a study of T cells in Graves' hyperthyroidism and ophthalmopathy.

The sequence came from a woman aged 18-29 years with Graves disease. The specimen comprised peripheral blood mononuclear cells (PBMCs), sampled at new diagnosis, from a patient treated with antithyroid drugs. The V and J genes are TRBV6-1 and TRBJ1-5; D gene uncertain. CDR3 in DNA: TGTGCCAGCAGCCCGGACGGCGGTAAGCCCCAGCATTTT. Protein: CASSPDGGKPQHF.